This entry features one TCR beta chain sequence. The antigen is undetermined. Clones were read by immunoSEQ multiplex PCR, and TCRdb kept only the in-frame ones, dropping some. The sample lists 110,000 or so clones; about four fifths were seen once. This specimen comes from a study of radiotherapy plus CTLA-4 blockade in lung cancer. Study at large: Objective response was observed in more than 15% of patients, and disease control in 30% to 40%. Regarding the study as a whole: TCR clones of tumor origin grew in blood after radiotherapy plus ipilimumab.

Focal radiation and CTLA-4 blockade (ipilimumab) were tested in chemo-refractory metastatic non-small-cell lung cancer patients. Germline V gene sequence: CDR1 MNHEY, CDR2 SMNVEV (reference sequence). CDR3 length equals 15 residues. Trimming cost V 3 bases and J 10 bases; bases outside gene matches: 13. This sequence joins TRBV27 and TRBJ2-3; 7 nucleotides align to TRBD1. This specimen consisted of peripheral blood, obtained from a patient treated with radiotherapy plus ipilimumab. The clonotype was recovered from a human donor with non-small cell lung cancer who had a partial response to radiotherapy plus ipilimumab. This CDR3 reads CASSLGPDRVSAQYF. The CDR3 bases are TGTGCCAGCAGTTTGGGCCCTGACAGGGTCTCTGCGCAGTATTTT.